This T cell receptor (beta chain) stems from a study of blood T cell repertoires in COVID-19. Sequencing was performed with immunoSEQ multiplex PCR; in TCRdb, only in-frame clones are kept and a portion is missing. This table holds around 130,000 clones, 85% to 90% found once. The CDR3 has 15 residues. Germline V CDR1 and CDR2: MNHNY, SVGAGI (reference sequence). Trimming left V 6 bases short and J 4 bases short, with 16 bases between. The J gene is TRBJ1-3, the V gene TRBV6-6; D gene uncertain. The source is a man between 70 and 80 years old with active or convalescent COVID-19. Sequencing used peripheral blood. The DNA for the CDR3 is TGTGCCAGCAGCAAGAACAGTGGAAACGGAAACACCATATATTTT. This sequence encodes CASSKNSGNGNTIYF.